Listed below are T cell receptor beta chains from one sample, sequenced in a study of CD4+ T cells in melanoma. TCRdb keeps only in-frame clones here, not all; method: immunoSEQ multiplex PCR. The sample lists about 15,000 clones, over 80% occurring once. Source material: cells from a culture (not recorded whether cultured in vitro). The source is a human donor with melanoma. Both conserved end residues are part of each CDR3. Fields, in order: J gene, D gene, clone size, V gene, CDR3 DNA, CDR3 protein. The D gene is left open where the match is weak. Clone size is stated in some rows and not others, as once, few, many or a class when expanded.

>TRBJ2-5|TRBD2|.|TRBV2
TGTGCCAGCAGTTTGTTATCGGGGGGCCAAGAGACCCAGTACTTC
CASSLLSGGQETQYF
>TRBJ1-2|.|.|TRBV27
TGTGCCAGCAGTTCCTCGGGAGGTCTGATCGGCTACACCTTC
CASSSSGGLIGYTF
>TRBJ2-5|.|.|TRBV4-2
TGTGCCAGCAGCCAAGTCCTGGGCCAAGAGACCCAGTACTTC
CASSQVLGQETQYF
>TRBJ2-2|.|.|TRBV2
TGTGCCAGCAGTGGAGAGGGGCCCGGGGAGCTGTTTTTT
CASSGEGPGELFF
>TRBJ2-5|.|.|TRBV7-2
TGTGCCAGCAGCCACCCCACAGGGTACCAAGAGACCCAGTACTTC
CASSHPTGYQETQYF
>TRBJ2-3|TRBD2|once|TRBV30
TGTGCCTGGAGTGTAGGACTAGCGGACACAGATACGCAGTATTTT
CAWSVGLADTDTQYF
>TRBJ1-2|.|.|TRBV9
TGTGCCAGCAGCCACAGAGGGGGAGGCTACACCTTC
CASSHRGGGYTF
>TRBJ1-6|.|.|TRBV7-2
TGTGCCAGCAGCTTATGGACTCCTAATTCACCCCTCCACTTT
CASSLWTPNSPLHF
>TRBJ1-3|TRBD1|once|TRBV18
TGTGCCAGCTCACCTTGGACAGGGACCTCCTCTGGAAACACCATATATTTT
CASSPWTGTSSGNTIYF
>TRBJ1-6|.|.|TRBV7-9
TGTGCCAGCAGCGATTGGAGATCACCCCTCCACTTT
CASSDWRSPLHF
>TRBJ2-5|.|once|TRBV15
TGTGCCACCAGCAGAGGACAAGAGACCCAGTACTTC
CATSRGQETQYF
>TRBJ1-1|TRBD1|.|TRBV5-1
TGCGCCAGCAGCTGGGGACAGGGATTGGCTGAAGCTTTCTTT
CASSWGQGLAEAFF
>TRBJ2-5|.|.|TRBV18
TGTGCCAGCTCACGTACCCTAGAGACCCAGTACTTC
CASSRTLETQYF
>TRBJ1-2|.|.|TRBV19
TGTGCCAGTAGTATCGGCAGGGGCCTTAACTATGGCTACACCTTC
CASSIGRGLNYGYTF
>TRBJ1-5|.|.|TRBV19
TGTGCCAGTACCCCTAAATCCGACCCCAATCAGCCCCAGCATTTT
CASTPKSDPNQPQHF
>TRBJ1-1|.|.|TRBV5-1
TGCGCCAGCAGCACCTCCCCGGTAGAGGACACTGAAGCTTTCTTT
CASSTSPVEDTEAFF
>TRBJ2-3|.|once|TRBV9
TGTGCCAGCAGCCTGGACGGACGAACCACAGATACGCAGTATTTT
CASSLDGRTTDTQYF
>TRBJ1-4|.|.|TRBV5-1
TGCGCCAGCAGCTTGGAAGGCGACGGTCAAAAACTGTTTTTT
CASSLEGDGQKLFF
>TRBJ2-5|TRBD2|.|TRBV5-6
TGTGCCAGCAGCCAGCGACTAGCGGGGGGGGAGACCCAGTACTTC
CASSQRLAGGETQYF
>TRBJ2-1|.|.|TRBV5-6
TGTGCCAGCAGCTGGACTTACCATGAGCAGTTCTTC
CASSWTYHEQFF
>TRBJ1-3|.|.|TRBV5-5
TGTGCCAGCAGCTTTCGGACGGGCAACACCATATATTTT
CASSFRTGNTIYF
>TRBJ1-3|.|.|TRBV6-5
TGTGCCAGCAGTTACTCGTGGTCGGGGACCGGAGGCACCATATATTTT
CASSYSWSGTGGTIYF
>TRBJ1-1|.|.|TRBV5-5
TGTGCCAGCAGCTTTGGCCAGGGAGGGTACGGAGCTTTCTTT
CASSFGQGGYGAFF
>TRBJ1-2|.|.|TRBV6-6
TGTGCCAGCAGTTCAACGGGCCAGGCCTATGGCTACACCTTC
CASSSTGQAYGYTF
>TRBJ2-1|.|.|TRBV6-5
TGTGCCAGCAGGGAAGACGGATACAATGAGCAGTTCTTC
CASREDGYNEQFF
>TRBJ2-5|.|few|TRBV5-1
TGCGCCAGCAGCCTGTACCAAGAGACCCAGTACTTC
CASSLYQETQYF
>TRBJ2-1|TRBD1|.|TRBV6-5
TGTGCCAGCAGCGTTGACAGGGGTCCTAACAATGAGCAGTTCTTC
CASSVDRGPNNEQFF
>TRBJ1-4|TRBD1|.|TRBV9
TGTGCCAGCAGCGAAGGACAGGGGGCGCCTGACCCTAATGAAAAACTGTTTTTT
CASSEGQGAPDPNEKLFF
>TRBJ1-6|.|.|TRBV11-2
TGTGCCAGCAGCGTTCCGGGGGTGGATTCACCCCTCCACTTT
CASSVPGVDSPLHF
>TRBJ2-3|TRBD1|once|TRBV2
TGTGCCAGCAACGACCAGGGGGCAGATACGCAGTATTTT
CASNDQGADTQYF
>TRBJ2-1|.|.|TRBV4-1
TGCGCCAGCAGCCAACTTCCCTTAAGCTCCTACAATGAGCAGTTCTTC
CASSQLPLSSYNEQFF
>TRBJ1-1|.|.|TRBV6-1
TGTGCCAGCAGTCTGGGGTCGGACACTGAAGCTTTCTTT
CASSLGSDTEAFF
>TRBJ1-1|.|.|TRBV5-1
TGCGCCAGCAGCTTGGAGAGGCTGGGCACTGAAGCTTTCTTT
CASSLERLGTEAFF
>TRBJ1-4|.|.|TRBV25-1
TGTGCCAGCACCCCCGCCTTAATGAATGGAAAACTGTTTTTT
CASTPALMNGKLFF
>TRBJ1-2|.|.|TRBV6-1
TGTGCCACCACGGTGTGGGGAAACGGCTATGGCTACACCTTC
CATTVWGNGYGYTF
>TRBJ2-1|TRBD2|.|TRBV25-1
TGTGCCAGCAGTGAACCCGGGGGACTAGCACGCAATGAGCAGTTCTTC
CASSEPGGLARNEQFF
>TRBJ2-7|.|.|TRBV7-2
TGTGCCAGCAGCCCCGCCGGGGGACCCTTGGATATCTACGAGCAGTACTTC
CASSPAGGPLDIYEQYF
>TRBJ2-7|.|few|TRBV2
TGTGCCAGCAGTTTTCCGTTAACATACGAGCAGTACTTC
CASSFPLTYEQYF
>TRBJ2-1|TRBD1|.|TRBV7-9
TGTGCCAGCAGCTTAGGGGACAGGGGTTCCTACAATGAGCAGTTCTTC
CASSLGDRGSYNEQFF
>TRBJ2-3|TRBD2|.|TRBV6-1
TGTGCCAGCAGTTCTAGCGGGGGGTTGAATACGCAGTATTTT
CASSSSGGLNTQYF
>TRBJ1-5|.|.|TRBV19
TGTGCCAGTAGTCCCGGGACAAAGACTAATCAGCCCCAGCATTTT
CASSPGTKTNQPQHF
>TRBJ2-3|.|.|TRBV7-9
TGTGCCAGCAGCTTAGGGCTATCTTTCACAGATACGCAGTATTTT
CASSLGLSFTDTQYF